What follows are 24 T cell receptor beta chains derived from one specimen sequenced in a study of cytomegalovirus exposure and HLA in healthy donors. The PCR ran on 60 Vbeta and 13 Jbeta primers. This table comes from immunoSEQ multiplex PCR, and its TCRdb copy is limited to in-frame clones, with some not included. The sample yields 150,000 to 200,000 clones, over 70% seen once. The sample taken for sequencing was PBMCs. The receptor source for this set is a male donor in good health and CMV-seronegative.

The chain has TRBV6-1 and TRBJ2-7; D is unclear. Germline CDR1 is MNHNS and CDR2 is SASEGT. Trimming removed 2 bases from V and 0 bases from J, with 8 bases in between. The CDR3 sequence is 14 residues long. CDR3 bases: TGTGCCAGCAGTGAAAGACACAGCTCCTACGAGCAGTACTTC. The encoded protein is CASSERHSSYEQYF.

The chain recombines TRBV14 with TRBJ1-4; TRBD1 might be the D (5 bases). V was clipped by 2 bases and J by 3 bases, with 13 bases between them. CDR1 is SGHDN and CDR2 is FVKESK in the germline V gene. The CDR3 has 16 amino acids. CDR3 sequence (DNA): TGTGCCAGCAGCCAAAGAGGCAGGGCGTCTAATGAAAAACTGTTTTTT. Translation gives CASSQRGRASNEKLFF.

The V and J genes are TRBV6-4 and TRBJ1-5; 7 nucleotides line up with TRBD1. The V gene's germline CDR1 is MRHNA and CDR2 SNTAGT. The trim removed 8 bases at V and 2 bases at J, leaving 6 bases unmatched. The CDR3 is 14 residues long. The CDR3 spells CASGPGTGNQPQHF. In nucleotides, the CDR3 is TGTGCCAGCGGCCCCGGGACAGGCAATCAGCCCCAGCATTTT.

The DNA of the CDR3 is TGTGCCAGCAGCTCCGATGGTTTGAGGCAGGAGACCCAGTACTTC. Translation gives CASSSDGLRQETQYF. The genes are TRBV7-2 and TRBJ2-5; no clear D gene. Germline CDR1 is SGHTA and CDR2 is FQGNSA. The CDR3 is made up of 15 amino acids. The germline V and J ends were trimmed by 4 bases and 5 bases, with 17 bases remaining between them.

On this clone itself: This likely comes from a read error, as the CDR3 has no conserved phenylalanine or tryptophan at its end. This chain connects TRBV6-5 to TRBJ2-7, with 9 bases identical to TRBD1. The length of the CDR3 is 14 residues. V lost 2 bases to trimming and J lost 2 bases; unmatched junction nucleotides: 1. Germline lookup yields CDR1 MNHEY and CDR2 SVGAGI. CDR3 loop: CASSYRTGAYEQYL. The CDR3 nucleotides read TGTGCCAGCAGTTACAGGACAGGGGCCTACGAGCAGTACCTC.

V usage is TRBV18 and J usage is TRBJ1-4; D remains unclear. Trimming stripped 3 bases from V and 3 bases from J, with 5 bases between. Germline CDR1 is KGHSH and CDR2 is LQKENI. The CDR3 loop spans 13 amino acids. CDR3 bases: TGTGCCAGCTCACCTTCTGCTAATGAAAAACTGTTTTTT. Its protein product is CASSPSANEKLFF.

This rearrangement joins TRBV5-1 to TRBJ2-1; TRBD2 matches 9 bases. The CDR3 spans 17 residues. Per the germline V gene, CDR1 is SGHRS and CDR2 is YFSETQ. Trimming cost V 0 bases and J 8 bases; bases outside gene matches: 12. The CDR3 here is CASSLASASGMDHEQFF. For the CDR3, the DNA is TGCGCCAGCAGCTTGGCGTCGGCTAGCGGGATGGATCATGAGCAGTTCTTC.

This clone came up a few times. The chain combines TRBV23-1 with TRBJ2-7; D unclear. TRBV23-1 is classed as an ORF, of uncertain function. This CDR3 has 12 residues. Trimming removed 8 bases at V and 5 bases at J, with 13 bases between. CDR3 region: CASLARPNEQYF. CDR3 nucleotide sequence: TGCGCCAGCTTGGCCAGGCCTAACGAGCAGTACTTC.

The rearrangement joins TRBV7-3 to TRBJ2-1; 15 bases agree with TRBD2. This CDR3 has 17 residues. CDR1 is SGHTA and CDR2 is FQGTGA in the germline V gene. The V and J ends lost 0 bases and 10 bases, in that order; junction bases with no gene match: 7. The DNA for the CDR3 is TGTGCCAGCAGCTTAACAGGACTAGCGGGAGGGTCGCGGGAGCAGTTCTTC. The encoded protein is CASSLTGLAGGSREQFF.

The J gene is TRBJ1-6, the V gene TRBV19; TRBD1 matches 8 bases. The CDR3 runs to 14 residues. Unmatched junction bases numbered 7, after V lost 3 bases and J lost 12 bases. Germline V gives CDR1 LNHDA, CDR2 SQIVND (reference sequence). The DNA for the CDR3 is TGTGCCAGTAGTATTGGACAGGGCCGAGTACCCCTCCACTTT. Protein: CASSIGQGRVPLHF. Together with reference TRBV19 and TRBJ1-6, the CDR3 gives the full variable domain: DGGITQSPKYLFRKEGQNVTLSCEQNLNHDAMYWYRQDPGQGLRLIYYSQIVNDFQKGDIAEGYSVSREKKESFPLTVTSAQKNPTAFYLCASSIGQGRVPLHFGNGTRLTVT.

V gene TRBV7-3 combines with J gene TRBJ2-1; 10 nucleotides align to TRBD2. V dropped 5 bases and J dropped 3; count of bases not matched to a gene: 13. The CDR3 has 18 residues. The V gene's germline CDR1 is SGHTA and CDR2 FQGTGA. The CDR3, as DNA: TGTGCCAGCAGCCTAAACCCAAGTAGCGGGGGGATCTACAATGAGCAGTTCTTC. It translates to CASSLNPSSGGIYNEQFF.

This sequence joins TRBV28 and TRBJ1-1, with TRBD1 matching over 8 bases. From germline, CDR1 is MDHEN and CDR2 SYDVKM. This CDR3 contains 14 residues. After removal of 3 bases from V and 4 bases from J, the junction contained 4 bases not matched to a gene. CDR3 residues: CASSLHRGVTEAFF. DNA for the CDR3: TGTGCCAGCAGTTTGCACAGGGGGGTCACTGAAGCTTTCTTT.

Here the CDR3 reads CASSQVIATNEKLFF. DNA of the CDR3: TGTGCCAGCAGCCAAGTTATTGCAACTAATGAAAAACTGTTTTTT. The V gene is TRBV14, the J gene TRBJ1-4; D is ambiguous. The germline V gene encodes CDR1 SGHDN and CDR2 FVKESK. There are 15 residues in the CDR3. Trimming left V 1 base short and J 0 bases short, with 6 bases between. The full variable domain, completed using reference TRBV14 and TRBJ1-4, is EAGVTQFPSHSVIEKGQTVTLRCDPISGHDNLYWYRRVMGKEIKFLLHFVKESKQDESGMPNNRFLAERTGGTYSTLKVQPAELEDSGVYFCASSQVIATNEKLFFGSGTQLSVL.

The J gene is TRBJ2-3, the V gene TRBV27; D remains unclear. V gave up 7 bases and J gave up 0 bases, with 17 bases separating them. Germline V gene data show CDR1 as MNHEY and CDR2 as SMNVEV (reference sequence). The CDR3 has 16 residues. DNA of the CDR3: TGTGCCAGCATACCCATGGTCGGTTCTAGCACAGATACGCAGTATTTT. It translates to CASIPMVGSSTDTQYF.

This clone is a singleton in its sample. The V and J genes are TRBV7-3 and TRBJ2-1, with D possibly matching TRBD1 (6 bases). Germline CDR1 and CDR2: SGHTA and FQGTGA. Between the trimmed V and J ends, which lost 2 bases and 6 bases, there was a span of 11 bases. The CDR3 is 14 amino acids. The CDR3 DNA follows: TGTGCCAGCAGCTTAGGGCAGGGGTTCAATGAGCAGTTCTTC. It yields the protein CASSLGQGFNEQFF.

The chain employs TRBV28 and TRBJ2-1, with TRBD2 matching over 7 bases. CDR1 is MDHEN, CDR2 SYDVKM, per germline. V gave up 3 bases and J gave up 7 bases; unmatched junction bases: 15. The CDR3 is 17 amino acids. In DNA form, the CDR3 reads TGTGCCAGCAGTTTGGGCCCGCGTGGCGGGAGCCCGAATGAGCAGTTCTTC. As protein: CASSLGPRGGSPNEQFF.

The chain is built from TRBV9 and TRBJ1-6; D remains unclear. Germline V gives CDR1 SGDLS, CDR2 YYNGEE. The CDR3 loop spans 15 amino acids. Trimming shortened V by 3 bases and J by 8 bases, and 15 bases separated the two germline ends. The CDR3 region is CASSAGLVRDSPLHF. The CDR3 nucleotides are TGTGCCAGCAGCGCTGGGCTGGTGCGCGATTCACCCCTCCACTTT.

V usage is TRBV7-7 and J usage is TRBJ2-3; TRBD1 is a possible D gene (8 bases). This CDR3 region has 15 residues. CDR1 is SSHAT and CDR2 is FNYEAQ in the germline V gene (reference sequence). V lost 5 bases and J lost 4, with 16 bases in between. This CDR3 reads CASSVGQGGADTQYF. The CDR3 nucleotides read TGTGCCAGCAGCGTTGGACAGGGAGGGGCAGATACGCAGTATTTT.

The chain combines TRBV2 with TRBJ1-5, with 10 bases aligning to TRBD1. Germline V gene lookup returns CDR1 SNHLY and CDR2 FYNNEI. The V gene end was trimmed by 5 bases and the J gene end by 6 bases; junction bases not matched to a gene: 4. This CDR3 is built from 14 residues. The CDR3 nucleotides are TGTGCCAGCAGTAGGGACAGGGGACCTCAGCCCCAGCATTTT. Translating gives CASSRDRGPQPQHF.

The rearrangement links TRBV28 to TRBJ2-5; D unresolved. Germline V gives CDR1 MDHEN, CDR2 SYDVKM. Trimming removed 5 bases from V and 0 bases from J, with 7 bases in between. The CDR3 is 13 amino acids. DNA of the CDR3: TGTGCCAGCAGTCCTTACAACCAAGAGACCCAGTACTTC. Residues: CASSPYNQETQYF.

This rearrangement joins TRBV6-5 to TRBJ2-7; 9 bases are a match to TRBD1. The CDR3 extends over 15 amino acids. Germline CDR1 MNHEY, CDR2 SVGAGI. Trimming took 3 bases from V and 3 from J; bases not matched to a gene: 6. CDR3 residues: CASSYETGGDYEQYF. CDR3 bases: TGTGCCAGCAGTTATGAGACAGGGGGGGACTACGAGCAGTACTTC.

The chain links TRBV5-1 to TRBJ1-2, with D possibly TRBD1 on 6 matching bases. Germline V lookup: CDR1 SGHRS, CDR2 YFSETQ. There are 14 residues in the CDR3. V was cut by 0 bases and J by 4 bases, with 10 bases left in between. The CDR3 protein is CASSLEQGTYGYTF. The DNA for the CDR3 is TGCGCCAGCAGCTTGGAGCAGGGGACCTATGGCTACACCTTC.

The sample holds one count of this clone. The chain has TRBV28 and TRBJ1-5; 8 bases map to TRBD1. Germline V gene sequence: CDR1 MDHEN, CDR2 SYDVKM. V lost 3 bases, J lost 6 bases, and 10 bases stayed unmatched. This CDR3 is built from 16 residues. The CDR3 region is CASSFLQGESSQPQHF. The CDR3 coding sequence is TGTGCCAGCAGTTTTTTACAGGGGGAGTCCAGTCAGCCCCAGCATTTT.

This clone showed up just a few times. The chain combines TRBV10-3 with TRBJ2-4; 10 positions match TRBD2. The CDR3 loop spans 15 amino acids. Germline loops: CDR1 ENHRY, CDR2 SYGVKD. The trim removed 6 bases at V and 12 bases at J, leaving 14 bases unmatched. The CDR3 loop reads CAISTGTSDLKNQYF. CDR3 in DNA: TGTGCCATCAGCACCGGGACTAGCGACCTTAAAAATCAGTACTTC.